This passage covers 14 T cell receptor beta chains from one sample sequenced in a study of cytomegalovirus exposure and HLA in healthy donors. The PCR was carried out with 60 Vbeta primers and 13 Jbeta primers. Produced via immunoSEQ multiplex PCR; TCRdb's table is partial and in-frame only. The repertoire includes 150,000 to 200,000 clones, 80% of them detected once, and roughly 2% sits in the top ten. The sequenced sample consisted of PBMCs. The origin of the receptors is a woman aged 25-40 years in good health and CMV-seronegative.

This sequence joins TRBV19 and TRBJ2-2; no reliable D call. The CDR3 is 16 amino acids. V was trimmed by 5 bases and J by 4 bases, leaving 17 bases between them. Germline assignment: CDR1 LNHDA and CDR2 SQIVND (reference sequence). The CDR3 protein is CASSLTRGVATGELFF. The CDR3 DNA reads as TGTGCCAGTAGTTTAACTCGAGGAGTCGCCACCGGGGAGCTGTTTTTT. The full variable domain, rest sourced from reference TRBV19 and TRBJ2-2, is DGGITQSPKYLFRKEGQNVTLSCEQNLNHDAMYWYRQDPGQGLRLIYYSQIVNDFQKGDIAEGYSVSREKKESFPLTVTSAQKNPTAFYLCASSLTRGVATGELFFGEGSRLTVL.

The CDR3 nucleotides are TGTGCCACCAGCAGAGAGGGGCGTGATGAGCAGTTCTTC. Translation: CATSREGRDEQFF. The rearrangement uses TRBV15 and TRBJ2-1; maybe TRBD1 (5 bases). V lost 0 bases to trimming and J lost 8 bases, with 8 bases between them. Germline CDR1 LNHNV, CDR2 YYDKDF (reference sequence). The CDR3 runs to 13 residues.

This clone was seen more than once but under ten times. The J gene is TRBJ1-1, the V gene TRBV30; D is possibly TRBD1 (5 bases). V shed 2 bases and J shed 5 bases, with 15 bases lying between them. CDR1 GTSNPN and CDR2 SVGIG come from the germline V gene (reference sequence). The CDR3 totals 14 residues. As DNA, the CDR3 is TGTGCCTGGAGTTTGGGGGGGATGCTAACTGAAGCTTTCTTT. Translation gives CAWSLGGMLTEAFF. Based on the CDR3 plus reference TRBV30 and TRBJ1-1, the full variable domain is SQTIHQWPATLVQPVGSPLSLECTVEGTSNPNLYWYRQAAGRGLQLLFYSVGIGQISSEVPQNLSASRPQDRQFILSSKKLLLSDSGFYLCAWSLGGMLTEAFFGQGTRLTVV.

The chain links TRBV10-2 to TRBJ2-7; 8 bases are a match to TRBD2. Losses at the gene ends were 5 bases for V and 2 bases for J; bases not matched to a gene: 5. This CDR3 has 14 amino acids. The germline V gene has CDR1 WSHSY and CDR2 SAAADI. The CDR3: CASSLLAGPYEQYF. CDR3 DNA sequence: TGCGCCAGCAGTTTGTTAGCGGGGCCCTACGAGCAGTACTTC.

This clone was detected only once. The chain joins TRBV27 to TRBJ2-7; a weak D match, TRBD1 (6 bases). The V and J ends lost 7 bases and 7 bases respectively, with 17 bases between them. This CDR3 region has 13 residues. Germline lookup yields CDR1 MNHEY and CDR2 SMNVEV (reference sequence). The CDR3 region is CASNSGAYGEQYF. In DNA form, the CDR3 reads TGTGCCAGCAACTCAGGGGCCTACGGGGAGCAGTACTTC.

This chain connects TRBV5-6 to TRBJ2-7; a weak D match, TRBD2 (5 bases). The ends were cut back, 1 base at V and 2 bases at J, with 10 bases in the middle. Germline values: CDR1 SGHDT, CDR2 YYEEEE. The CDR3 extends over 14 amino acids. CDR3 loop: CASSLRAGAYEQYF. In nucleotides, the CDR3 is TGTGCCAGCAGCTTGCGTGCCGGGGCCTACGAGCAGTACTTC.

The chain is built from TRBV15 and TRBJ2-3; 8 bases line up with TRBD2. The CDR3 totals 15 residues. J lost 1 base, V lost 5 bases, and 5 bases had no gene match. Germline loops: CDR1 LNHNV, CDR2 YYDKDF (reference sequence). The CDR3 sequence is CATSGGGYGTDTQYF. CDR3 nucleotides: TGTGCCACCAGCGGCGGGGGGTACGGCACAGATACGCAGTATTTT. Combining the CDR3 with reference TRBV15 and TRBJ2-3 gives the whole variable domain DAMVIQNPRYQVTQFGKPVTLSCSQTLNHNVMYWYQQKSSQAPKLLFHYYDKDFNNEADTPDNFQSRRPNTSFCFLDIRSPGLGDTAMYLCATSGGGYGTDTQYFGPGTRLTVL.

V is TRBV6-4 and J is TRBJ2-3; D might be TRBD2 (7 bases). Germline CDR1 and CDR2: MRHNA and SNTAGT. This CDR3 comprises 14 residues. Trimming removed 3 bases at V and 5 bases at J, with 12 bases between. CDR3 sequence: CASSESGGRDTQYF. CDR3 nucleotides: TGTGCCAGCAGTGAGTCGGGGGGCAGAGATACGCAGTATTTT.

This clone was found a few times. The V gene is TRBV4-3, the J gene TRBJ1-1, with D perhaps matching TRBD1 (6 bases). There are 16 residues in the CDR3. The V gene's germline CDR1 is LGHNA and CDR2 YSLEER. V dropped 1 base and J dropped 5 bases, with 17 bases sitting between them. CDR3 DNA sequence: TGCGCCAGCAGCCAAGTAACAGGGAGGGGGGGGACTGAAGCTTTCTTT. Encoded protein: CASSQVTGRGGTEAFF.

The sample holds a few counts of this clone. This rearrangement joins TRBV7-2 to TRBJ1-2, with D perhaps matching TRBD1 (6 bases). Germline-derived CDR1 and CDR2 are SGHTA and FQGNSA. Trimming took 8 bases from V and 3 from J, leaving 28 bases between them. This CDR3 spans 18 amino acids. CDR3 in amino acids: CASERGGNSGWGDYGYTF. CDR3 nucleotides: TGTGCCAGCGAGAGGGGGGGAAACTCAGGGTGGGGAGACTATGGCTACACCTTC.

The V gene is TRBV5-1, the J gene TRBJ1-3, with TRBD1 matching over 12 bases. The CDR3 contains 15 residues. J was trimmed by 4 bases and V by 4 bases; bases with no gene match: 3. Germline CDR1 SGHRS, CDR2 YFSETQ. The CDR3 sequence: CASSDGTGGGNTIYF. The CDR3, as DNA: TGCGCCAGCAGCGACGGGACAGGGGGCGGAAACACCATATATTTT.

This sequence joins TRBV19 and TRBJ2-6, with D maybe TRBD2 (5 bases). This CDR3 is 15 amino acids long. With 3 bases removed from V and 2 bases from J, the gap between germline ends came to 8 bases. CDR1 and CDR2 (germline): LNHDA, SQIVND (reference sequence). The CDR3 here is CASSIGKTGANVLTF. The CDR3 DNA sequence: TGTGCCAGTAGTATCGGGAAAACTGGGGCCAACGTCCTGACTTTC.

CDR3 in amino acids: CASSFSGGGSYEQYF. Here the CDR3 DNA reads TGTGCCAGCAGCTTTAGCGGGGGAGGCTCCTACGAGCAGTACTTC. The chain carries TRBV7-3 and TRBJ2-7; the match to TRBD2 covers 9 bases. The ends lost 3 bases at V and 0 bases at J; junction bases unmatched: 3. The CDR3 covers 15 residues. The V gene's germline CDR1 is SGHTA and CDR2 FQGTGA.

The CDR3 reads CASTGALAYNSPLHF. The DNA for the CDR3 is TGTGCCTCAACAGGGGCCCTAGCATATAATTCACCCCTCCACTTT. This chain joins TRBV30 and TRBJ1-6, with TRBD1 matching 7 bases. The germline V gene encodes CDR1 GTSNPN and CDR2 SVGIG (reference sequence). This CDR3 has 15 residues. Losses at the gene ends were 7 bases for V and 4 bases for J; bases not matched to a gene: 10.